This T cell receptor (beta chain) appears in the sequencing data of a study of radiation and T cells in renal cell carcinoma. About the research overall: Nephrectomy followed 15 Gy stereotactic body radiation by 4 weeks.

As to this clone: The antigen is not known.

General study points: Top tumor clonotypes rose in blood 2 weeks post-radiation, then contracted.

This table comes from immunoSEQ multiplex PCR, and its TCRdb copy is limited to in-frame clones, with some not included. The data hold about 130,000 clones, with around nine tenths observed a single time. The time point here: baseline pretreatment blood. Treatment indicated: 15 Gy SBRT to primary tumor, nephrectomy 4 weeks later. The patient's renal cell carcinoma had clear cell pathology. Here the sequenced sample was blood, taken from a patient whose treatment included radiotherapy and nephrectomy. The TCR comes from a woman between 50 and 59 years old with renal cell carcinoma.

The CDR3 region is CASNYRDISYEQYF. For the CDR3, the DNA is TGCGCCAGCAATTACCGGGATATCTCCTACGAGCAGTACTTC. The rearrangement links TRBV5-1 to TRBJ2-7; possibly TRBD2 for D (5 bases). This CDR3 region has 14 residues. Germline V gene lookup returns CDR1 SGHRS and CDR2 YFSETQ. Between the trimmed V and J ends, which lost 6 bases and 0 bases, there was a span of 13 bases.